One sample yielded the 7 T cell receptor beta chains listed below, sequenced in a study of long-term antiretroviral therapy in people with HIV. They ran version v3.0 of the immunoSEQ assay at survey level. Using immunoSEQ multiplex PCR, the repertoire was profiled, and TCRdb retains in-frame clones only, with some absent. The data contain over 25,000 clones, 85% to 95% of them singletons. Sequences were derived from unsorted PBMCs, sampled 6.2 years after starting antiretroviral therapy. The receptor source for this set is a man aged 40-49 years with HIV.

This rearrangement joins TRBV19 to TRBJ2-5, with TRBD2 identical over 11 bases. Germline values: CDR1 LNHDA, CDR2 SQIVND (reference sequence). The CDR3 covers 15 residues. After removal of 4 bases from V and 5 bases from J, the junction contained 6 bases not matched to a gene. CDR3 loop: CASSRTSGSEETQYF. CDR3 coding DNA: TGTGCCAGTAGTAGGACTAGCGGGTCGGAGGAGACCCAGTACTTC.

The CDR3: CASSQQGAYEQYF. CDR3 sequence (DNA): TGCGCCAGCAGTCAGCAGGGGGCCTACGAGCAGTACTTC. This chain joins TRBV23-1 and TRBJ2-7, with 7 bases fitting TRBD1. TRBV23-1 is sorted into the ORF group, with uncertain function. This CDR3 has 13 amino acids. V shed 3 bases, J shed 2 bases, and the junction held 1 base outside the gene matches.

CDR3: CASSLIAGTSGGGNTDTQYF. Here the CDR3 DNA reads TGTGCCAGCAGCTTAATTGCAGGGACTAGCGGGGGGGGAAACACAGATACGCAGTATTTT. The V gene is TRBV7-8, the J gene TRBJ2-3, with 16 bases identical to TRBD2. V lost 2 bases, J lost 2 bases, and 10 bases stayed unmatched. The CDR3 length is 20 residues. Germline V gives CDR1 SGHVS, CDR2 FQNEAQ.

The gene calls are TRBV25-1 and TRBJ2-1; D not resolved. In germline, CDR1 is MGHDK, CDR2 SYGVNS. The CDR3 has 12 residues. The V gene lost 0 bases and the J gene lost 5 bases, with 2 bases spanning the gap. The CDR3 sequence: CASSEYNNEQFF. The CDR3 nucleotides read TGTGCCAGCAGTGAATATAACAATGAGCAGTTCTTC.

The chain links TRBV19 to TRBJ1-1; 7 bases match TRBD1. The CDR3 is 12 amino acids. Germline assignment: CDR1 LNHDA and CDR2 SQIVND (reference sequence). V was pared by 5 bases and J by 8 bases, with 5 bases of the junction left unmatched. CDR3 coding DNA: TGTGCCAGTAGTCCCCGACAGGGAGAAGCTTTCTTT. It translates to CASSPRQGEAFF.

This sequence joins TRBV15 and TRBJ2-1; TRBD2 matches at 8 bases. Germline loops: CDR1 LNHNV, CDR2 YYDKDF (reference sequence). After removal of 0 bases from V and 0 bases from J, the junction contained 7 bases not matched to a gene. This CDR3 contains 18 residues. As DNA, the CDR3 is TGTGCCACCAGCAGAGATCTGGCGGGGGGAAGCTCCTACAATGAGCAGTTCTTC. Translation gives CATSRDLAGGSSYNEQFF.

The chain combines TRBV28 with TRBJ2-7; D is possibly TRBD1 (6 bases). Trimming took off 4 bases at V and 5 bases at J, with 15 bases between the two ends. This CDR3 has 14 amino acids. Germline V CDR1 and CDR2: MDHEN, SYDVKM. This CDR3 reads CASSSAPRGHEQYF. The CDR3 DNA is TGTGCCAGCAGTTCGGCTCCCAGGGGCCACGAGCAGTACTTC.